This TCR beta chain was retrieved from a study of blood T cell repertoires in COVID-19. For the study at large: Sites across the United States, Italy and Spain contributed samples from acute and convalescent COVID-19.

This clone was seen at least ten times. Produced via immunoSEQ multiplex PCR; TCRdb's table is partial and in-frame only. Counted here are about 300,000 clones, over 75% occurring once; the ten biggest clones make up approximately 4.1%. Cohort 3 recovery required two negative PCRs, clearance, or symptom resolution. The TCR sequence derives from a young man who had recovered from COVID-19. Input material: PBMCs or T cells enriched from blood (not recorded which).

CDR3 nucleotides: TGTGCCACGACACCGGGACAGGGGACCCGCTACACCTTC. Its protein product is CATTPGQGTRYTF. The rearrangement links TRBV28 to TRBJ1-2; 10 bases line up with TRBD1. Germline V gene sequence: CDR1 MDHEN, CDR2 SYDVKM. This CDR3 spans 13 amino acids. The ends lost 10 bases at V and 9 bases at J; junction bases unmatched: 11.